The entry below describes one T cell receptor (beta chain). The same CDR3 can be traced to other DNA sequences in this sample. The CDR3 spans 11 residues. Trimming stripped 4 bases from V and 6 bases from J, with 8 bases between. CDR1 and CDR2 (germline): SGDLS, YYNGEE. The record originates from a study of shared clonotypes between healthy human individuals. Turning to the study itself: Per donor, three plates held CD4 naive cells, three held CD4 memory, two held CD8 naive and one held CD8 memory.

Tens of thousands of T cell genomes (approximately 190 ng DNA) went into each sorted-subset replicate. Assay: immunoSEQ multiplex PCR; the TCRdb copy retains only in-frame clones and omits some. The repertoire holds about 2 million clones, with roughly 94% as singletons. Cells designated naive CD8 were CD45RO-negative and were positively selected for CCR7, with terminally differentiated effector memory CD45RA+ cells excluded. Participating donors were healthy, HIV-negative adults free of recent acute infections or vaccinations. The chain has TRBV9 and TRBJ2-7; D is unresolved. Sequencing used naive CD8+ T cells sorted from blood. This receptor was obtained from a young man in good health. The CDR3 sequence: CASSSSGEQYF. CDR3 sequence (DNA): TGTGCCAGCAGCTCCTCCGGCGAGCAGTACTTC.